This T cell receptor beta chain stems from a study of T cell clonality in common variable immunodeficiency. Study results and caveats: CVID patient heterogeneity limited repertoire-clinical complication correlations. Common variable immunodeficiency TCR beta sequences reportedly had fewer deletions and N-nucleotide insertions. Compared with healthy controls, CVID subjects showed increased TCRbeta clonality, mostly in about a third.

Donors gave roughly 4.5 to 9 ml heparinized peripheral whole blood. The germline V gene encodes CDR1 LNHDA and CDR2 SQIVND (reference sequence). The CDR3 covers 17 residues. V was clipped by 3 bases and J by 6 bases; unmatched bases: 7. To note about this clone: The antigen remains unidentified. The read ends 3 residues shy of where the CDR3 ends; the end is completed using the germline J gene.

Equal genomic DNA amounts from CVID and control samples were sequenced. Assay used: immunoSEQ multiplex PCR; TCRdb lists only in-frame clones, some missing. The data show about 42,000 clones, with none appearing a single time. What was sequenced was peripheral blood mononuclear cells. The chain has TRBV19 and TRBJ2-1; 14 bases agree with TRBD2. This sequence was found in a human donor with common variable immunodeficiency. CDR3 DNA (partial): TGTGCCAGTAGTATTGGGACTAGCGGGAGCGGGGGCAATGAG. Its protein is CASSIGTSGSGGNE. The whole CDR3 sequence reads CASSIGTSGSGGNEQFF.